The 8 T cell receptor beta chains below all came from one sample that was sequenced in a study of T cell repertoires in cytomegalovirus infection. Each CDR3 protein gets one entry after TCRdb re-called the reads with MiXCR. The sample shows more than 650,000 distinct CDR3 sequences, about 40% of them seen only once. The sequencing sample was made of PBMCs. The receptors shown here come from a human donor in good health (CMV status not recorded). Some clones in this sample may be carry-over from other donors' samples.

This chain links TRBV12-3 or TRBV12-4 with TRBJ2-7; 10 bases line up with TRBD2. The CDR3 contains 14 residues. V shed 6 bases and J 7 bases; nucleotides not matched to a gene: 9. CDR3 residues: CASRSGRALGEQYF. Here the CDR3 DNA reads TGTGCCAGCAGAAGCGGGAGGGCCCTTGGAGAGCAGTACTTC.

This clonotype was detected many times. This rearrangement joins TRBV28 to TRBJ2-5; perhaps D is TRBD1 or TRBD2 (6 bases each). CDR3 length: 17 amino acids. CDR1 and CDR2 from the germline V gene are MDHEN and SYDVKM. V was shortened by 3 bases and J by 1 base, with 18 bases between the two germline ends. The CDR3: CASSLFGGGVAQETQYF. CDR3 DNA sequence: TGTGCCAGCAGTTTGTTCGGGGGCGGGGTGGCCCAAGAGACCCAGTACTTC.

The CDR3 DNA reads TGTGCCAGCAGCCAAGTAGGCGCTTCGAACACTGAAGCTTTCTTT. Translated, it gives CASSQVGASNTEAFF. The V call is TRBV4-2, the J call TRBJ1-1; D gene uncertain. Germline V gives CDR1 LGHNA, CDR2 YNFKEQ. CDR3 length equals 15 residues. V was pared by 1 base and J by 1 base, with 10 bases between.

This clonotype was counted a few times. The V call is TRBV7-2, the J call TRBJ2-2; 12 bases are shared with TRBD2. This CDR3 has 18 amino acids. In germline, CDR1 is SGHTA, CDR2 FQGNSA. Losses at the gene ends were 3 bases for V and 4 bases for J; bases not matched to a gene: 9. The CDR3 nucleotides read TGTGCCAGCAGCTTGAATCGACTAGCGGGAGCCCCCACCGGGGAGCTGTTTTTT. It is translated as CASSLNRLAGAPTGELFF.

As DNA, the CDR3 is TGTGCCAGCAGTTCAACCGGCCCGTCAATAATTCAGTACTTC. This sequence encodes CASSSTGPSIIQYF. This chain connects TRBV12-3 or TRBV12-4 to TRBJ2-4; D is uncertain. The CDR3 totals 14 residues. V lost 4 bases to trimming and J lost 10 bases, with 17 bases between them.

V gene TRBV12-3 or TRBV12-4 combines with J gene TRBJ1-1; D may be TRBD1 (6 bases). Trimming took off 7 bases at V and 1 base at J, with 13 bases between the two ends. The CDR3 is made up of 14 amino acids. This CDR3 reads CASTKVQGNTEAFF. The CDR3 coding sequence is TGTGCCAGCACCAAAGTACAGGGGAACACTGAAGCTTTCTTT.

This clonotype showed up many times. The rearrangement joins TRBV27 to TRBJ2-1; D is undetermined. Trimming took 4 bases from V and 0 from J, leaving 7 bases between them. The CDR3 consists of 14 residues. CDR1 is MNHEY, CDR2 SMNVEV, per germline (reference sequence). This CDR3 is CASSSSDSYNEQFF. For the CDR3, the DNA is TGTGCCAGCAGTTCCTCGGACTCCTACAATGAGCAGTTCTTC.

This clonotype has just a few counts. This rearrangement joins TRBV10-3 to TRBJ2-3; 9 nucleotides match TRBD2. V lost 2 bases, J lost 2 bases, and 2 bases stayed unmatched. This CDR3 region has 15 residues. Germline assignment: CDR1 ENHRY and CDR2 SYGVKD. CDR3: CAISEVAGATDTQYF. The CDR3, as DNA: TGTGCCATCAGTGAGGTAGCGGGGGCCACAGATACGCAGTATTTT.